The rows below give T cell receptor beta chains drawn from one sample of a study of cytomegalovirus exposure and HLA in healthy donors. Using immunoSEQ multiplex PCR, the repertoire was profiled, and TCRdb retains in-frame clones only, with some absent. The table records some 190,000 clones, approximately 80% of them present only once. The sample consisted of PBMCs. The receptors come from a male donor in good health and CMV-seronegative. CDR3s include the opening cysteine and the closing phenylalanine or tryptophan. D genes are given only for firm matches. Clone size is shown for a subset of rows, as once, few, many or a class of expanded clone.

cdr3_aa cdr3_nt j_call v_call d_call clone_size
CASSVGQTSYEQYF TGTGCCAGCAGTGTCGGACAGACCTCCTACGAGCAGTACTTC TRBJ2-7 TRBV27 NA NA
CASSYTGTATYEQYF TGTGCCAGCAGTTACACCGGGACAGCGACCTACGAGCAGTACTTC TRBJ2-7 TRBV7-9 TRBD1 once
CASSLIIAGGPYEQYF TGTGCCAGCAGTTTAATCATAGCGGGGGGGCCCTACGAGCAGTACTTC TRBJ2-7 TRBV28 TRBD2 NA
CATSRAQGSHSPLHF TGTGCCACCAGCAGAGCCCAGGGTTCCCATTCACCCCTCCACTTT TRBJ1-6 TRBV15 NA NA
CASSLYHASEQYF TGTGCCAGCAGTTTATATCACGCGTCTGAGCAGTACTTC TRBJ2-7 TRBV28 NA few
CASSLESRNEKLFF TGTGCCAGCAGCTTAGAATCCAGGAATGAAAAACTGTTTTTT TRBJ1-4 TRBV7-6 NA few
CASSFSTTGNEQFF TGTGCCAGCAGTTTTTCGACCACGGGGAATGAGCAGTTCTTC TRBJ2-1 TRBV6-5 NA few
CASSETGGKTYEQYF TGTGCCAGTAGCGAGACAGGGGGAAAAACCTACGAGCAGTACTTC TRBJ2-7 TRBV19 TRBD1 NA
CASSQELETDTQYF TGCGCCAGCAGCCAAGAACTAGAAACAGATACGCAGTATTTT TRBJ2-3 TRBV4-1 NA NA
CASSRGLAGLRQETQYF TGCGCCAGCAGCCGGGGACTAGCGGGATTACGACAAGAGACCCAGTACTTC TRBJ2-5 TRBV5-1 TRBD2 few
CASSPLAEPYEQYF TGTGCCAGCAGCCCTCTAGCGGAACCCTACGAGCAGTACTTC TRBJ2-7 TRBV9 TRBD2 NA
CASSLAFQAFRNEQFF TGTGCCAGCAGCTTGGCCTTTCAGGCTTTCCGCAATGAGCAGTTCTTC TRBJ2-1 TRBV5-4 NA NA
CASSGPGLAYEQYF TGTGCCAGCAGCGGACCGGGACTAGCCTACGAGCAGTACTTC TRBJ2-7 TRBV9 TRBD2 NA
CAISEGGLAVTYEQYF TGTGCCATCAGTGAAGGGGGACTAGCGGTGACCTACGAGCAGTACTTC TRBJ2-7 TRBV10-3 TRBD2 NA
CASSQERHWGAGELFF TGCGCCAGCAGCCAAGAACGTCATTGGGGCGCCGGGGAGCTGTTTTTT TRBJ2-2 TRBV4-3 NA NA
CASSFGGGRTDTQYF TGTGCCAGCAGCTTCGGGGGGGGGAGGACAGATACGCAGTATTTT TRBJ2-3 TRBV7-3 TRBD2 NA
CASSVSPGGIDTQYF TGTGCCAGCAGCGTATCCCCCGGGGGGATCGATACGCAGTATTTT TRBJ2-3 TRBV9 TRBD2 NA
CASSEAGGAGEQFF TGTGCCAGCAGTGAGGCAGGGGGCGCGGGTGAGCAGTTCTTC TRBJ2-1 TRBV6-4 TRBD1 NA
CASSPRQGWEPGNTIYF TGTGCCAGCAGCCCTCGACAGGGTTGGGAGCCTGGAAACACCATATATTTT TRBJ1-3 TRBV9 TRBD1 NA
CASGPSGGGLAKNIQYF TGTGCCAGTGGGCCTAGCGGAGGGGGGCTAGCCAAAAACATTCAGTACTTC TRBJ2-4 TRBV19 NA NA
CASSWTGQMHYEQYF TGTGCCAGCAGTTGGACGGGACAGATGCACTACGAGCAGTACTTC TRBJ2-7 TRBV27 TRBD1 NA
CASSLARSGSGQPQHF TGTGCCAGTTCGTTAGCACGCTCAGGGTCAGGGCAGCCCCAGCATTTT TRBJ1-5 TRBV19 NA few
CASSSWTSGVETQYF TGTGCCAGCAGCTCGTGGACTAGCGGGGTAGAGACCCAGTACTTC TRBJ2-5 TRBV11-2 TRBD2 NA
CACYLRDSLEQYF TGTGCCTGCTACCTCCGGGACAGCCTGGAGCAGTACTTC TRBJ2-7 TRBV21-1 NA NA
CASSQCQGETQYF TGCGCCAGCAGTCAATGTCAGGGGGAGACCCAGTACTTC TRBJ2-5 TRBV23-1 NA NA
CASSQRRAGDNEQFF TGTGCCAGCAGCCAGAGGAGGGCCGGGGACAATGAGCAGTTCTTC TRBJ2-1 TRBV7-2 NA NA
CASTTQLWDSEEKLFF TGTGCCAGCACGACCCAATTATGGGACAGTGAAGAAAAACTGTTTTTT TRBJ1-4 TRBV19 TRBD1 NA
CASSLGTGSYEQYF TGTGCCAGCAGCCTGGGGACAGGATCCTACGAGCAGTACTTC TRBJ2-7 TRBV19 TRBD1 NA
CASWRDRGSEQYF TGTGCCAGCTGGAGGGACAGGGGAAGCGAGCAGTACTTC TRBJ2-7 TRBV6-5 TRBD1 NA
CASSLRPGGSTYEQYF TGTGCCAGCAGCCTAAGGCCCGGGGGAAGTACCTACGAGCAGTACTTC TRBJ2-7 TRBV27 NA NA
CASSLVLAGPEQYF TGTGCCAGCAGCTTAGTACTAGCGGGCCCCGAGCAGTACTTC TRBJ2-7 TRBV7-6 TRBD2 NA
CASSFSRGELFF TGTGCCAGCAGTTTTTCCAGAGGGGAGCTGTTTTTT TRBJ2-2 TRBV28 NA NA
CASRASGPYEQYF TGTGCCAGCAGGGCTAGCGGCCCCTACGAGCAGTACTTC TRBJ2-7 TRBV6-1 TRBD2 once
CASSQVSVAETQYF TGCGCCAGCAGCCAAGTCTCTGTTGCGGAGACCCAGTACTTC TRBJ2-5 TRBV4-1 NA NA
CASSLGLGLAGGRITGELFF TGTGCCAGCAGCTTGGGGCTCGGCCTAGCGGGGGGGCGGATCACCGGGGAGCTGTTTTTT TRBJ2-2 TRBV5-5 TRBD2 NA
CASSADRGLYEQYF TGTGCCAGCAGTGCCGACAGGGGGCTATACGAGCAGTACTTC TRBJ2-7 TRBV2 TRBD1 few
CASRKREKETQYF TGTGCCAGCAGGAAGCGGGAGAAAGAGACCCAGTACTTC TRBJ2-5 TRBV2 TRBD2 NA
CASSLRPGEVYEQYF TGTGCCAGCAGCCTTCGCCCGGGAGAGGTGTACGAGCAGTACTTC TRBJ2-7 TRBV4-2 NA NA
CASSPGRGAYNEQFF TGTGCCAGCAGCCCCGGCAGGGGGGCCTACAATGAGCAGTTCTTC TRBJ2-1 TRBV7-2 NA NA
CASSPRRAGGLDAEQFF TGTGCCAGCAGCCCCCGAAGAGCGGGAGGGTTGGATGCTGAGCAGTTCTTC TRBJ2-1 TRBV7-9 TRBD2 NA
CATQGATEALF TGTGCCACCCAGGGGGCCACTGAAGCTCTCTTT TRBJ1-1 TRBV6-5 TRBD1 NA
CASSLGSFWASGAQETQYF TGTGCCAGCAGCTTAGGTTCCTTTTGGGCTAGCGGGGCTCAAGAGACCCAGTACTTC TRBJ2-5 TRBV11-2 TRBD2 NA